This T cell receptor beta chain was profiled in a study of CD8 T cells in Susac syndrome. With random hexamers, roughly 0.45 to 1 ug RNA was reverse transcribed. The TCR beta CDR3 was amplified by immunoSEQ multiplex PCR across 54 Vbeta, 13 Jbeta. TCRdb called the immunoSEQ multiplex PCR reads again in MiXCR, with one record for every CDR3 protein. Seen here are around 300,000 distinct CDR3 sequences, 65% to 90% observed once, and the top ten hold roughly 0.21%. V shed 4 bases and J 1 base; nucleotides not matched to a gene: 13. This CDR3 spans 18 amino acids. Germline V gene lookup returns CDR1 LGHDT and CDR2 YNNKEL (reference sequence).

The clonotype was recovered from a human donor with multiple sclerosis. The rearrangement uses TRBV3-1 and TRBJ2-1, with 7 bases identical to TRBD2. The specimen sequenced was CD8+ T cells from PBMCs. The CDR3 region is CASSPYPASGASYNEQFF. CDR3 nucleotides: TGTGCCAGCAGCCCTTACCCGGCAAGCGGGGCGTCCTACAATGAGCAGTTCTTC.